This TCR beta chain was profiled in a study of blood T cell repertoires in COVID-19. Study context: The origin of the acute and convalescent COVID-19 samples was the United States, Italy and Spain. PBMCs, B-cell-depleted T cells, or T cells provided the cDNA or gDNA that made up the material.

Per the germline V gene, CDR1 is MGHRA and CDR2 is YSYEKL. The J segment lost 1 base and the V segment lost 2 bases, leaving 18 bases of the junction unmatched. The CDR3 is made up of 20 amino acids. Authors' methods: For nucleated cells, counts were estimated from reference gene primer amplification. Clones were read by immunoSEQ multiplex PCR, and TCRdb kept only the in-frame ones, dropping some. V, J and clone size were drawn from that table, and D and trimming were deduced from the DNA. Here the sample spans about 84,000 clones, over 70% being singletons. The chain carries TRBV4-1 and TRBJ1-1; 8 positions match TRBD1. Sequencing was performed on peripheral blood. The receptor comes from an elderly man with active or convalescent COVID-19. The CDR3 sequence: CASSQPTTSTGGGWNTEAFF. In nucleotides, the CDR3 is TGCGCCAGCAGCCAACCCACCACCTCTACAGGGGGAGGTTGGAACACTGAAGCTTTCTTT.